Listed here are 24 T cell receptor beta chains from one sample, sequenced in a study of T-cell reconstitution after alpha-beta-depleted transplantation in children. Unique molecular identifiers were used to barcode this TCRbeta library. TCRdb reprocessed the PCR reads via MiXCR and lists one record per CDR3 protein. The repertoire holds about 100,000 distinct CDR3 sequences, almost 6.5% seen once, with approximately 25% in the top ten. Source: PBMCs, mostly from graft donor cells, taken 360 days after TCRalphabeta/CD19-depleted stem cell transplant. Receptors originate from a male patient aged 2 to 9 who had a stem cell transplant for acute lymphoblastic leukemia, so the T cells may come from the graft donor.

This clonotype was detected once. The V and J genes are TRBV4-2 and TRBJ2-5; D remains ambiguous. The CDR3 is 14 residues long. V was pared by 1 base and J by 5 bases, with 11 bases between. The germline V gene encodes CDR1 LGHNA and CDR2 YNFKEQ. CDR3 coding DNA: TGTGCCAGCAGCCAAGTTCTAGAGGAGGAGACCCAGTACTTC. Protein product: CASSQVLEEETQYF.

This clonotype was picked up many times. The CDR3 protein is CASSLVPGSNAAFF. Written as DNA, the CDR3 is TGCGCCAGCAGCTTGGTTCCGGGGAGTAACGCGGCTTTCTTT. The chain combines TRBV5-1 with TRBJ1-1; D unclear. The CDR3 loop spans 14 amino acids. The V gene lost 0 bases and the J gene lost 11 bases, with 17 bases spanning the gap. CDR1 and CDR2 from the germline V gene are SGHRS and YFSETQ.

This clonotype was detected ten times or more. The chain is built from TRBV10-3 and TRBJ2-7; TRBD1 matches 7 bases. Germline CDR1 and CDR2: ENHRY and SYGVKD. The CDR3 runs 15 residues. J gave up 3 bases and V 7 bases, and 12 bases lay outside the gene matches. The DNA of the CDR3 is TGTGCCATCAAAGGCCGACAGGGAAGAGACTACGAGCAGTACTTC. Translation gives CAIKGRQGRDYEQYF.

This clonotype was observed many times. In DNA form, the CDR3 reads TGTGCCAGCAGCCTGGGACTGTCCTCTGGAAACACCATATATTTT. Protein sequence: CASSLGLSSGNTIYF. The rearrangement joins TRBV7-2 to TRBJ1-3; weak D call: TRBD1 (5 bases). V shed 5 bases and J shed 0 bases, with 11 bases lying between them. CDR1 is SGHTA, CDR2 FQGNSA, per germline. The CDR3 is made up of 15 amino acids.

This clonotype was observed at least ten times. The chain carries TRBV12-3 or TRBV12-4 and TRBJ2-5; D is uncertain. V dropped 0 bases and J dropped 1 base, with 3 bases sitting between them. The CDR3 totals 13 residues. The CDR3 bases are TGTGCCAGCAGTTTAGCCCTCCAAGAGACCCAGTACTTC. It codes for CASSLALQETQYF.

In this sample, this clonotype turned up many times. CDR3: CASSLSGTYNEQFF. The CDR3 region has the DNA TGTGCCAGCAGTTTATCCGGGACCTACAATGAGCAGTTCTTC. The chain joins TRBV27 to TRBJ2-1, with TRBD2 as a possible D gene (5 bases). Trimming left V 0 bases short and J 2 bases short, with 5 bases between. The CDR3 contains 14 residues. The V gene's germline CDR1 is MNHEY and CDR2 SMNVEV (reference sequence).

This clonotype was seen many times. The V call is TRBV12-3 or TRBV12-4, the J call TRBJ2-7; D not certain. Between the trimmed V and J ends, which lost 7 bases and 0 bases, there was a span of 10 bases. This CDR3 is 13 amino acids long. As DNA, the CDR3 is TGTGCCAGCAATCTCGCTGGCTCCTACGAGCAGTACTTC. This encodes CASNLAGSYEQYF.

At least ten counts were recorded for this clonotype. This chain connects TRBV7-8 to TRBJ1-5, with D unresolved. V was shortened by 3 bases and J by 7 bases, with 10 bases between the two germline ends. Germline assignment: CDR1 SGHVS and CDR2 FQNEAQ. The CDR3 is 13 residues long. DNA for the CDR3: TGTGCCAGCAGCTTCGGTCAAAAGCAGCCCCAGCATTTT. Amino acids: CASSFGQKQPQHF.

This chain uses TRBV28 with TRBJ2-3; 8 positions agree with TRBD1. The V and J ends lost 3 bases and 0 bases, in that order; junction bases with no gene match: 2. Germline assignment: CDR1 MDHEN and CDR2 SYDVKM. The CDR3 length is 15 residues. For the CDR3, the DNA is TGTGCCAGCAGTTTCGGGACAGGCAGCACAGATACGCAGTATTTT. As protein: CASSFGTGSTDTQYF.

This clonotype was recorded a few times. The chain uses TRBV7-9 and TRBJ2-4, with no clear D. Germline values: CDR1 SEHNR, CDR2 FQNEAQ (reference sequence). Trimming removed 5 bases from V and 3 bases from J, with 14 bases in between. This CDR3 has 15 residues. CDR3 sequence reads: CASSVGSLGKNIQYF. DNA for the CDR3: TGTGCCAGCAGCGTAGGATCACTGGGCAAAAACATTCAGTACTTC.

The chain has TRBV20-1 and TRBJ2-2; TRBD1 is a possible D gene (6 bases). CDR3 length: 16 residues. V shed 5 bases and J shed 6 bases, with 22 bases lying between them. Germline CDR1 reads DFQATT; CDR2 reads SNEGSKA (reference sequence). CDR3 nucleotide sequence: TGCAGTGCTTCTCACAGCCTTCGGGCAGGGGCCGGGGAGCTGTTTTTT. Encoded protein: CSASHSLRAGAGELFF.

The V and J genes are TRBV11-1 and TRBJ2-7, with D hard to call. With 5 bases removed from V and 5 bases from J, the gap between germline ends came to 16 bases. Germline CDR1 is SGHAT and CDR2 is FQDESV (reference sequence). The CDR3 has 14 residues. CDR3 sequence (DNA): TGTGCCAGCAGCCTCGGCCGGTTGATCCACGAGCAGTACTTC. It codes for CASSLGRLIHEQYF.

Many counts were recorded for this clonotype. The rearrangement uses TRBV6-1 and TRBJ1-1; a possible D gene is TRBD1 (5 bases). From germline, CDR1 is MNHNS and CDR2 SASEGT. Trimming left V 5 bases short and J 1 base short, with 20 bases between. The CDR3 spans 17 residues. CDR3 in amino acids: CASSPTSGGIANTEAFF. DNA of the CDR3: TGTGCCAGCAGTCCTACCTCGGGGGGAATTGCGAACACTGAAGCTTTCTTT.

This clonotype was seen ten or more times. V usage is TRBV4-3 and J usage is TRBJ1-1; D might be TRBD1 (5 bases). The V end was cut by 1 base, the J end by 0 bases, with 9 bases between. The CDR3 runs 15 residues. Germline V gene data show CDR1 as LGHNA and CDR2 as YSLEER. CDR3 DNA sequence: TGCGCCAGCAGCCAAGGTCCGGGGCTGAACACTGAAGCTTTCTTT. Its translation is CASSQGPGLNTEAFF.

This clonotype has ten or more counts. V and J are TRBV4-3 and TRBJ2-3; tentative D call: TRBD2 (6 bases). CDR1 and CDR2 from the germline V gene are LGHNA and YSLEER. This CDR3 is built from 15 residues. Trimming cost V 0 bases and J 1 base, with 8 bases left between them. CDR3 sequence: CASSQDGEGTDTQYF. The DNA of the CDR3 is TGCGCCAGCAGCCAAGATGGGGAGGGCACAGATACGCAGTATTTT.

This clonotype was seen only a few times. The V gene is TRBV9, the J gene TRBJ2-2; TRBD2 matches at 9 bases. J gave up 7 bases and V 0 bases, and 1 base lay outside the gene matches. Germline V gene lookup returns CDR1 SGDLS and CDR2 YYNGEE. There are 14 residues in the CDR3. CDR3 nucleotide sequence: TGTGCCAGCAGCGTAGGCGGGAGGGACGGGGAGCTGTTTTTT. Protein: CASSVGGRDGELFF. Complete variable domain (other parts from reference TRBV9 and TRBJ2-2): DSGVTQTPKHLITATGQRVTLRCSPRSGDLSVYWYQQSLDQGLQFLIQYYNGEERAKGNILERFSAQQFPDLHSELNLSSLELGDSALYFCASSVGGRDGELFFGEGSRLTVL.

The chain is built from TRBV5-1 and TRBJ1-4; no reliable D call. The germline V and J ends were trimmed by 0 bases and 0 bases, with 6 bases remaining between them. This CDR3 has 15 amino acids. Looked up from germline, CDR1 is SGHRS and CDR2 is YFSETQ. CDR3 sequence (DNA): TGCGCCAGCAGCTTGGGACAAGCAACTAATGAAAAACTGTTTTTT. Its translation: CASSLGQATNEKLFF.

The chain joins TRBV7-9 to TRBJ2-1; D possibly corresponds to TRBD2 (7 bases). V was cut by 5 bases and J by 2 bases, with 19 bases left in between. The length of the CDR3 is 17 residues. The germline V gene encodes CDR1 SEHNR and CDR2 FQNEAQ (reference sequence). CDR3 coding DNA: TGTGCCAGCAGCCAACCGGGGAGGGGGGCGGCCTACAATGAGCAGTTCTTC. Its protein product is CASSQPGRGAAYNEQFF.

This chain joins TRBV4-2 and TRBJ1-5; 9 bases line up with TRBD1. The V gene end was trimmed by 3 bases and the J gene end by 7 bases; junction bases not matched to a gene: 13. Germline assignment: CDR1 LGHNA and CDR2 YNFKEQ. CDR3 size: 17 residues. The DNA of the CDR3 is TGTGCCAGCAGCCAGCCTTGGGACGGGACAGGGCACCAGCCCCAGCATTTT. Protein product: CASSQPWDGTGHQPQHF.

The V and J genes are TRBV10-2 and TRBJ1-2; D is unresolved. This CDR3 comprises 12 residues. Between the trimmed V and J ends, which lost 1 base and 8 bases, there was a span of 8 bases. Germline lookup yields CDR1 WSHSY and CDR2 SAAADI. The CDR3 DNA sequence: TGCGCCAGCAGTGAGTTCATATGGGGCTACACCTTC. It translates to CASSEFIWGYTF.

In its sample, this clonotype was seen many times. The genes are TRBV11-2 and TRBJ2-3, with 14 bases lining up with TRBD2. Germline CDR1 and CDR2: SGHAT and FQNNGV. The V segment lost 1 base and the J segment 4 bases; nucleotides outside the gene matches: 1. This CDR3 comprises 16 residues. The chain's CDR3 is CASSLGLAGGADTQYF. For the CDR3, the DNA is TGTGCCAGCAGCTTAGGACTAGCGGGAGGGGCAGATACGCAGTATTTT.

The sample holds a few counts of this clonotype. At one boundary the junction diverges from the germline segment, which might be a read error. This chain connects TRBV28 to TRBJ1-4, with 7 nucleotides matching TRBD1. CDR1 MDHEN and CDR2 SYDVKM come from the germline V gene. This CDR3 is built from 15 residues. CDR3 in DNA: TGTGCCAGCAGTTCCCTGGAGGGGGCTAAAGAAAAACTGTTTTTT. It codes for CASSSLEGAKEKLFF.

This clonotype has ten or more counts. The DNA for the CDR3 is TGCAGTGCTATCGAGGGAACTGAAGCTTTCTTT. Its protein is CSAIEGTEAFF. The chain couples TRBV20-1 to TRBJ1-1; D uncertain. From germline, CDR1 is DFQATT and CDR2 SNEGSKA (reference sequence). The CDR3 sequence is 11 residues long. V lost 4 bases and J 5 bases, leaving 8 bases between the germline ends.

This clonotype showed up many times. The chain joins TRBV4-2 to TRBJ1-2; D is perhaps TRBD1 (5 bases). Trimming left V 4 bases short and J 0 bases short, with 18 bases between. CDR1 and CDR2 (germline): LGHNA, YNFKEQ. There are 17 residues in the CDR3. This CDR3 reads CASSPAGKQGANYGYTF. In DNA form, the CDR3 reads TGTGCCAGCAGCCCAGCCGGAAAGCAGGGCGCTAACTATGGCTACACCTTC.